This T cell receptor (beta chain) comes out of a study of cytomegalovirus exposure and HLA in healthy donors. Study-wide findings and caveats: When presence/absence was analysed, sequencing depth was taken to be roughly uniform across donors. A later analysis linked a missense variant in DCLRE1C to the trimming of TCR beta V and J genes.

The PCR employed 60 Vbeta primers together with 13 Jbeta primers. The assay was immunoSEQ multiplex PCR, and TCRdb's table has in-frame clones only and misses some. This sample has around 130,000 clones, with approximately 8% found just once. Germline lookup yields CDR1 KGHSH and CDR2 LQKENI. The germline V and J ends were trimmed by 6 bases and 8 bases, with 19 bases remaining between them. The CDR3 length is 14 residues. Worth noting for this clone: Its cognate antigen is unknown.

Material: PBMCs. This chain links TRBV18 with TRBJ1-1; D is unclear. The clonotype comes from a woman aged 40 to 49 in good health and CMV-seropositive. CDR3 sequence reads: CASSPSGGRREAFF. CDR3 sequence (DNA): TGTGCCAGCTCCCCCTCCGGAGGGAGGAGGGAAGCTTTCTTT.